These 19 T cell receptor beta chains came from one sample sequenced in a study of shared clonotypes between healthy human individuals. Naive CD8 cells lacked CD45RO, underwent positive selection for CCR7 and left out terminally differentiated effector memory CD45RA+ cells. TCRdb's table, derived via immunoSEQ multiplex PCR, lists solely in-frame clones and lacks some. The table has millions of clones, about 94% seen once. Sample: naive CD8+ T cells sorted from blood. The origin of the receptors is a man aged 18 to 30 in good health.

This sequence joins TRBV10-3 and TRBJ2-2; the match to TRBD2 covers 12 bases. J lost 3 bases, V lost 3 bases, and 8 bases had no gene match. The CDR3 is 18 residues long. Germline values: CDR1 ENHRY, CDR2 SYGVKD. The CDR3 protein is CAISDPLAGGPDTGELFF. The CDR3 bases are TGTGCCATCAGTGATCCCCTAGCGGGGGGGCCAGACACCGGGGAGCTGTTTTTT.

The CDR3 here is CAARGGPNTGELFF. In DNA form, the CDR3 reads TGTGCCGCGAGGGGGGGACCGAACACCGGGGAGCTGTTTTTT. The chain recombines TRBV2 with TRBJ2-2; a weak D match, TRBD2 (7 bases). The germline V and J ends were trimmed by 11 bases and 0 bases, with 13 bases remaining between them. Germline V lookup: CDR1 SNHLY, CDR2 FYNNEI. This CDR3 has 14 amino acids.

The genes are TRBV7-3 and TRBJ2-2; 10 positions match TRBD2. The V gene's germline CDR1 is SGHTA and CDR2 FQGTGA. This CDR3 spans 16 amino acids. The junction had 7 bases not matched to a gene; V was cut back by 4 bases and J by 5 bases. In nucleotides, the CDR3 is TGTGCCAGCAGCTCGGGACTAGCGATAGGTACCGGGGAGCTGTTTTTT. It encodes CASSSGLAIGTGELFF.

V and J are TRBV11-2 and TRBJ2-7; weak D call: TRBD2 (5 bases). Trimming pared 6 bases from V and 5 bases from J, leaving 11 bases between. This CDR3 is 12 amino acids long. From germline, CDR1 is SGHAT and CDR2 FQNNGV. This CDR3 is CASRAYGDEQYF. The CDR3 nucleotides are TGTGCCAGCAGAGCTTACGGGGACGAGCAGTACTTC.

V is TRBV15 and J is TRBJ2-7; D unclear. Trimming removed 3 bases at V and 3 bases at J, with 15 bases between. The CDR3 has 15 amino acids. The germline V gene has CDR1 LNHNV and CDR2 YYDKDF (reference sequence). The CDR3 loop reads CATSSEDQGFYEQYF. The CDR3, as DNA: TGTGCCACCAGCAGTGAGGACCAAGGGTTCTACGAGCAGTACTTC.

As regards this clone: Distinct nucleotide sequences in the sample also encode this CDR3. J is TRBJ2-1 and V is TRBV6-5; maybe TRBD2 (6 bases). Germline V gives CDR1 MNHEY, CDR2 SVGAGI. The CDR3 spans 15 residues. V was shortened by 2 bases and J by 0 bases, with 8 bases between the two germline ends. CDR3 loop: CASSYGLSSYNEQFF. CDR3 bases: TGTGCCAGCAGTTACGGACTAAGCTCCTACAATGAGCAGTTCTTC.

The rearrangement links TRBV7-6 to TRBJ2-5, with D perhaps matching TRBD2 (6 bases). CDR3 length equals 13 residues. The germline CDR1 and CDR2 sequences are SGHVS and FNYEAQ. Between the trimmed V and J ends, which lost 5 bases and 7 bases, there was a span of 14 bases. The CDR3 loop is CASSPGEEGTQYF. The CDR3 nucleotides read TGTGCCAGCAGCCCGGGGGAGGAGGGGACCCAGTACTTC.

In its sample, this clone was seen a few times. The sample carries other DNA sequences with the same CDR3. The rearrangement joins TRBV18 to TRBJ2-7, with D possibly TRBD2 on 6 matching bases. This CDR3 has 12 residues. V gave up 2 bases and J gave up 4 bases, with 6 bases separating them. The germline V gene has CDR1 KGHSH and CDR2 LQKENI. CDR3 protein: CASSPGGYEQYF. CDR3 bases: TGTGCCAGCTCACCAGGGGGGTACGAGCAGTACTTC.

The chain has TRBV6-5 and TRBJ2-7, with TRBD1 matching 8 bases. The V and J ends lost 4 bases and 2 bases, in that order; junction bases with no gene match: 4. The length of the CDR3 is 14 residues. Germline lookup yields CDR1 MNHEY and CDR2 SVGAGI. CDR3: CASSSGQGTYEQYF. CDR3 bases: TGTGCCAGCAGTTCCGGACAGGGAACCTACGAGCAGTACTTC.

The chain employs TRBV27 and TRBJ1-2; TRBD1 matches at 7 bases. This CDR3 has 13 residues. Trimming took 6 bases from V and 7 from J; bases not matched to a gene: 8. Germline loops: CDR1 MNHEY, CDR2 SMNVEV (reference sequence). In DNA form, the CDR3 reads TGTGCCAGCAGGGTGACAGGGAGTCTTGGCTACACCTTC. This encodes CASRVTGSLGYTF.

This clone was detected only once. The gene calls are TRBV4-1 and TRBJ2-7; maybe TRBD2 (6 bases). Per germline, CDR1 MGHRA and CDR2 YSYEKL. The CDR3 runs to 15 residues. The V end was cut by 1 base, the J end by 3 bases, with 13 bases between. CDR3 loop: CASSQGPPGDYEQYF. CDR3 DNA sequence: TGCGCCAGCAGCCAAGGCCCACCGGGAGACTACGAGCAGTACTTC.

CDR3 loop: CASSILSSTGELFF. In DNA form, the CDR3 reads TGTGCCAGTAGTATTTTGAGTTCCACCGGGGAGCTGTTTTTT. V is TRBV19 and J is TRBJ2-2, with unresolved D. CDR3 length: 14 residues. Germline values: CDR1 LNHDA, CDR2 SQIVND (reference sequence). V lost 3 bases and J 4 bases, leaving 9 bases between the germline ends.

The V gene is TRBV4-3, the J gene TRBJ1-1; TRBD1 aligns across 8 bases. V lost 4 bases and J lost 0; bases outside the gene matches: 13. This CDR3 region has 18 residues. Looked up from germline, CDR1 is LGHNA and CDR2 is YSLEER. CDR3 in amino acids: CASSRQPGQAIMNTEAFF. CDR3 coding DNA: TGCGCCAGCAGCCGACAGCCGGGACAGGCGATCATGAACACTGAAGCTTTCTTT.

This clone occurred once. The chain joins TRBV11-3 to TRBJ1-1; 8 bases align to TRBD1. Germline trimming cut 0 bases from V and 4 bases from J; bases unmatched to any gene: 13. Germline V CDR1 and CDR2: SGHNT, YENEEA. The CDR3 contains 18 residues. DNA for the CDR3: TGTGCCAGCAGCTTAGAGGACAGGGTGGCGCGGAGAGGCACTGAAGCTTTCTTT. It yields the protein CASSLEDRVARRGTEAFF. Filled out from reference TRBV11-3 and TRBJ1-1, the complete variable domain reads EAGVVQSPRYKIIEKKQPVAFWCNPISGHNTLYWYLQNLGQGPELLIRYENEEAVDDSQLPKDRFSAERLKGVDSTLKIQPAELGDSAVYLCASSLEDRVARRGTEAFFGQGTRLTVV.

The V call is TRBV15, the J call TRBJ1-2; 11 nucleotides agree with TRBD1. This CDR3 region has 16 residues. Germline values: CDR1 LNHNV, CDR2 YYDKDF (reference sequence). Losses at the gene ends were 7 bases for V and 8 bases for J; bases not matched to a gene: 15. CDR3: CATNPGQGEKVRGYTF. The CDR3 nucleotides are TGTGCCACCAACCCGGGACAGGGGGAGAAAGTTCGAGGCTACACCTTC.

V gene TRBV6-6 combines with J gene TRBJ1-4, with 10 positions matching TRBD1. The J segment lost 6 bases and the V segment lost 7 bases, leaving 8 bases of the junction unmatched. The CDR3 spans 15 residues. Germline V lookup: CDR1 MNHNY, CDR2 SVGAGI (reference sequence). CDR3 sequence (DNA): TGTGCCAGCACCATACCGGGGACAGGGGATGAAAAACTGTTTTTT. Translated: CASTIPGTGDEKLFF.

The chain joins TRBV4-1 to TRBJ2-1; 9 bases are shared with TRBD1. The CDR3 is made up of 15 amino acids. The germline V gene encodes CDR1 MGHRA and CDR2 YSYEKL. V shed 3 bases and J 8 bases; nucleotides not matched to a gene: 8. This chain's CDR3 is CASSHRDRDIDEQFF. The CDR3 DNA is TGCGCCAGCAGCCACCGGGACAGGGATATAGATGAGCAGTTCTTC.

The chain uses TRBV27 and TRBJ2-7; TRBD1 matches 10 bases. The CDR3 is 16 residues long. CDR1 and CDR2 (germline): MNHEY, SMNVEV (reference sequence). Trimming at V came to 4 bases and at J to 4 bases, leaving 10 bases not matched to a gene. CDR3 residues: CASSSTGGAFPYEQYF. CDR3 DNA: TGTGCCAGCAGTTCGACAGGGGGCGCATTCCCGTACGAGCAGTACTTC.

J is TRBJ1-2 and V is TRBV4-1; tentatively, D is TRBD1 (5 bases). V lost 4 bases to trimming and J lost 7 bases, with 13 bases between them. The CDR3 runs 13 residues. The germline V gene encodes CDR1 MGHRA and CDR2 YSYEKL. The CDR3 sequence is CASSPKGLGGYTF. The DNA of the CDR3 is TGCGCCAGCAGCCCCAAGGGACTCGGTGGCTACACCTTC.